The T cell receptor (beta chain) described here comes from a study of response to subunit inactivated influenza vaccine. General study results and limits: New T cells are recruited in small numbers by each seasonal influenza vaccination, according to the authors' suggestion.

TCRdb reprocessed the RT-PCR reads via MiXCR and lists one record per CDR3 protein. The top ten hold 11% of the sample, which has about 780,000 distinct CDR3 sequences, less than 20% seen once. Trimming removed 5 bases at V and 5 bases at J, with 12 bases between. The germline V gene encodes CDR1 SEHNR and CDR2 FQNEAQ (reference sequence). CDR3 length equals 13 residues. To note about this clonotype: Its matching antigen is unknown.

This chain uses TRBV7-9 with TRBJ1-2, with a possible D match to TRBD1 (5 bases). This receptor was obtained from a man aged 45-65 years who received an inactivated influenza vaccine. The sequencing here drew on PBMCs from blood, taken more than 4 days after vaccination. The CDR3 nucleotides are TGTGCCAGCAGCATAGACAGTCGTTATGGCTACACCTTC. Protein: CASSIDSRYGYTF.